Presented here are 8 T cell receptor beta chains from one specimen sequenced in a study of human T cells and chemical hapten exposure. TCRdb reprocessed the 5' RACE reads with MiXCR, giving one entry per CDR3 protein. The table lists 100,000 to 120,000 distinct CDR3 sequences, roughly 18% of them singletons. Whole blood, unfractionated, served as the material for total RNA extraction. Receptors originate from a human donor in good health.

This clonotype showed up just a few times. Here the CDR3 reads CASSLSFEQFF. The CDR3 nucleotides are TGTGCCAGCAGCTTATCGTTTGAGCAGTTCTTC. The V gene is TRBV7-9, the J gene TRBJ2-1, with unresolved D. Germline values: CDR1 SEHNR, CDR2 FQNEAQ (reference sequence). Trimming pared 2 bases from V and 9 bases from J, leaving 5 bases between. The CDR3 has 11 amino acids.

This clonotype was picked up a small number of times. The chain uses TRBV11-2 and TRBJ2-3; no firm D call. This CDR3 is 15 amino acids long. V lost 0 bases, J lost 2 bases, and 9 bases lay in between. Germline CDR1 and CDR2: SGHAT and FQNNGV. The CDR3 loop is CASSLDGFFTDTQYF. The CDR3 region has the DNA TGTGCCAGCAGCTTAGATGGCTTTTTCACAGATACGCAGTATTTT.

This rearrangement joins TRBV5-1 to TRBJ2-2; 8 bases are shared with TRBD2. The V and J ends lost 6 bases and 3 bases, in that order; junction bases with no gene match: 7. CDR3 length: 15 amino acids. The V gene's germline CDR1 is SGHRS and CDR2 YFSETQ. The CDR3 spells CASTLATSDTGELFF. DNA of the CDR3: TGCGCCAGCACCCTTGCGACTAGCGACACCGGGGAGCTGTTTTTT.

This clonotype has only a few counts. The rearrangement uses TRBV3-1 and TRBJ1-6, with no clear D. Trimming removed 1 base from V and 7 bases from J, with 11 bases in between. The length of the CDR3 is 15 residues. Germline V CDR1 and CDR2: LGHDT, YNNKEL (reference sequence). CDR3: CASSQGRSGNSPLHF. The DNA for the CDR3 is TGTGCCAGCAGCCAAGGGCGGTCAGGCAATTCACCCCTCCACTTT.

The V and J genes are TRBV11-2 and TRBJ1-1; 9 bases are shared with TRBD1. Germline V CDR1 and CDR2: SGHAT, FQNNGV. V shed 3 bases and J 6 bases; nucleotides not matched to a gene: 8. This CDR3 contains 15 residues. The DNA of the CDR3 is TGTGCCAGCAGCTTGGTGACAGGGGGGGGGGCTGAAGCTTTCTTT. It is translated as CASSLVTGGGAEAFF.

This clonotype came up a few times. The CDR3 sequence is CASSWTGTPGGKLFF. CDR3 in DNA: TGTGCCAGCAGCTGGACCGGGACCCCGGGAGGAAAACTGTTTTTT. This sequence joins TRBV13 and TRBJ1-4, with D possibly matching TRBD1 (5 bases). Trimming pared 4 bases from V and 10 bases from J, leaving 19 bases between. From germline, CDR1 is PRHDT and CDR2 FYEKMQ (reference sequence). The CDR3 covers 15 residues.

V gene TRBV7-8 combines with J gene TRBJ2-1; D gene uncertain. In germline, CDR1 is SGHVS, CDR2 FQNEAQ. The ends were cut back, 3 bases at V and 4 bases at J, with 7 bases in the middle. The CDR3 contains 13 residues. The chain's CDR3 is CASSFERYNEQFF. The CDR3 DNA reads TGTGCCAGCAGCTTCGAGCGTTACAATGAGCAGTTCTTC.

This clonotype has only a few counts. The chain carries TRBV11-2 and TRBJ1-1, with 8 bases that match TRBD1. The germline V gene has CDR1 SGHAT and CDR2 FQNNGV. J lost 10 bases, V lost 6 bases, and 7 bases had no gene match. This CDR3 has 12 residues. CDR3 sequence reads: CASRLGQGRAFF. The CDR3 region has the DNA TGTGCCAGCAGACTAGGACAGGGCAGAGCTTTCTTT.